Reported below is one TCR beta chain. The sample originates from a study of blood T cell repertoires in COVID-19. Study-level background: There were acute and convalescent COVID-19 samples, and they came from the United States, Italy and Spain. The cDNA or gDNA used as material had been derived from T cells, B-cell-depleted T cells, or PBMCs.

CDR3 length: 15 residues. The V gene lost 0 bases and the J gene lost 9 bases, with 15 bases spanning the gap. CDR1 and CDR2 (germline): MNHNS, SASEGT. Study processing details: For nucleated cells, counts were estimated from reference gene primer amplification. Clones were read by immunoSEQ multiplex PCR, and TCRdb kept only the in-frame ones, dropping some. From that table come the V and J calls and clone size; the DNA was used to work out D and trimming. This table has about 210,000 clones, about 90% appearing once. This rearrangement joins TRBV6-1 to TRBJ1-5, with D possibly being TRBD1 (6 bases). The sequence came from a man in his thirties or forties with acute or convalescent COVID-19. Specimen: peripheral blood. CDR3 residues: CASSEASRAGVPQHF. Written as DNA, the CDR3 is TGTGCCAGCAGTGAAGCGAGCAGAGCAGGGGTGCCCCAGCATTTT.